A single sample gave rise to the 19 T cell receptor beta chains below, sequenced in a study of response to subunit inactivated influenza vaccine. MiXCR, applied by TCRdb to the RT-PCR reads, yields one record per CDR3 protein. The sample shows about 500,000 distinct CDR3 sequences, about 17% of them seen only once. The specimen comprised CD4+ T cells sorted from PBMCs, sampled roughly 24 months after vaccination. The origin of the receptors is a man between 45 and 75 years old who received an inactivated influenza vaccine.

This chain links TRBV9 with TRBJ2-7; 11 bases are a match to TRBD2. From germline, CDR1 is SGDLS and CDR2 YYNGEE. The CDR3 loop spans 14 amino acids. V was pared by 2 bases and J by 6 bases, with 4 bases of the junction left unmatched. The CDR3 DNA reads TGTGCCAGCAGCGTTAGCGGGAGGGCCAGCGAGCAGTACTTC. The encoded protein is CASSVSGRASEQYF.

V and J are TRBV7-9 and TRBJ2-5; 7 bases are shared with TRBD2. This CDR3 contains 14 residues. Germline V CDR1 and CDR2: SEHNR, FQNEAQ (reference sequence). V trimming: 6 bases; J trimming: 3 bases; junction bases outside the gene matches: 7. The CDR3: CASSSRGYEETQYF. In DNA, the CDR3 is TGTGCCAGCAGTTCGCGGGGGTATGAAGAGACCCAGTACTTC.

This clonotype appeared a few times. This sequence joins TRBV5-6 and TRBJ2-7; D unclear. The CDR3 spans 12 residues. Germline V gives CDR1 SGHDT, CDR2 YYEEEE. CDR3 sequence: CAPGRSSYEQYF. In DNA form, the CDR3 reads TGTGCGCCCGGTCGGAGTTCCTACGAGCAGTACTTC.

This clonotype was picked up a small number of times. The DNA of the CDR3 is TGCAGCGTAGCGACAGGGGCCTACGAGCAGTACTTC. Its protein product is CSVATGAYEQYF. The chain is built from TRBV29-1 and TRBJ2-7; 8 bases align to TRBD1. The CDR3 sequence is 12 residues long. The V and J ends lost 6 bases and 2 bases, in that order; junction bases with no gene match: 3. CDR1 and CDR2 from the germline V gene are SQVTM and ANQGSEA.

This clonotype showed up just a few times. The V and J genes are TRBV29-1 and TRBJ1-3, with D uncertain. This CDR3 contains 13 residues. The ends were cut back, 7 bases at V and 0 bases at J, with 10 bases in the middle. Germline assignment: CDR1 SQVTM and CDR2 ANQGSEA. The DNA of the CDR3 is TGCAGCGCACGACCGAACTCTGGAAACACCATATATTTT. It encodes CSARPNSGNTIYF.

The DNA of the CDR3 is TGTGCCAGCAGGCGACAGGGGAGAGTAGACGAGCAGTACTTC. This sequence encodes CASRRQGRVDEQYF. The chain uses TRBV28 and TRBJ2-7; TRBD1 agrees at 8 bases. The V gene end was trimmed by 6 bases and the J gene end by 5 bases; junction bases not matched to a gene: 9. CDR3 length: 14 residues. Per the germline V gene, CDR1 is MDHEN and CDR2 is SYDVKM.

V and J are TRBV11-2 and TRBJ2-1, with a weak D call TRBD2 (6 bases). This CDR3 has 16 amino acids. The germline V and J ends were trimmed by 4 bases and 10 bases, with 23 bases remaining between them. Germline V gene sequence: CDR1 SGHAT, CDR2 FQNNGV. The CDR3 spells CASSSNPGGRALEQFF. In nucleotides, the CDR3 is TGTGCCAGCAGCTCCAACCCCGGGGGTCGGGCGTTGGAGCAGTTCTTC.

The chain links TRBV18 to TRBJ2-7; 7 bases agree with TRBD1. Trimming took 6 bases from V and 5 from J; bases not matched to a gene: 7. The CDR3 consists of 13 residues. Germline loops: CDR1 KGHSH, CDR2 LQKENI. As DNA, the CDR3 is TGTGCCAGCTCCCACGACAGGGACCACGAGCAGTACTTC. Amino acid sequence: CASSHDRDHEQYF.

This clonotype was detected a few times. The CDR3 here is CASSQTRDILYGYTF. In DNA, the CDR3 is TGCGCCAGCAGCCAGACCAGGGATATACTCTATGGCTACACCTTC. This rearrangement joins TRBV4-3 to TRBJ1-2, with a weak D call TRBD1 (5 bases). V was clipped by 3 bases and J by 4 bases, with 15 bases between them. CDR3 length: 15 amino acids. The germline V gene has CDR1 LGHNA and CDR2 YSLEER.

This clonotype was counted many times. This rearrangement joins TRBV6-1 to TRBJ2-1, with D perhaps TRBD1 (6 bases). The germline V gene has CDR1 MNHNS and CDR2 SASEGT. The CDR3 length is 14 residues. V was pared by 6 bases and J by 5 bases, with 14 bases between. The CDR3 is CASSRQGQNNEQFF. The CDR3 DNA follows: TGTGCCAGCAGCCGCCAAGGACAGAACAATGAGCAGTTCTTC.

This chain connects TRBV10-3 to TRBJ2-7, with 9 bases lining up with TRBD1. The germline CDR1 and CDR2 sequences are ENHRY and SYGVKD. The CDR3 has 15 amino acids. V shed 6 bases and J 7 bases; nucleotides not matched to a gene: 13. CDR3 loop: CAIRKTGTGLREQYF. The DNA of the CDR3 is TGTGCCATCAGGAAGACCGGGACAGGGCTCCGGGAGCAGTACTTC.

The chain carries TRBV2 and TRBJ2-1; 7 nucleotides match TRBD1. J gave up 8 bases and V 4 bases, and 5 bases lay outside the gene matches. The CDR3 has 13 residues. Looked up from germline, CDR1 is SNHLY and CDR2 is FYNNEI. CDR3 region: CASSGQGFYEQFF. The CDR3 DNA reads TGTGCCAGCAGTGGACAGGGCTTCTATGAGCAGTTCTTC.

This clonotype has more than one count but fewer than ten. CDR3 bases: TGTGCCAGCAGTCCCGGGACGGGGGCGGGCTACACCTTC. This sequence encodes CASSPGTGAGYTF. The rearrangement uses TRBV12-3 or TRBV12-4 and TRBJ1-2; perhaps TRBD1 as D (6 bases). V was clipped by 5 bases and J by 8 bases, with 15 bases between them. This CDR3 has 13 residues.

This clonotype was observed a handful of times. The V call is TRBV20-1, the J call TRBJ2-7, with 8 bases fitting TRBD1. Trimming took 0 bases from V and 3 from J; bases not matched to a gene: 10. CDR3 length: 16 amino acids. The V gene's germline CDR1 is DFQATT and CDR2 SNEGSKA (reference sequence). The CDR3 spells CSARDLDRAGIYEQYF. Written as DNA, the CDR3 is TGCAGTGCTAGAGATCTGGACAGGGCCGGTATCTACGAGCAGTACTTC.

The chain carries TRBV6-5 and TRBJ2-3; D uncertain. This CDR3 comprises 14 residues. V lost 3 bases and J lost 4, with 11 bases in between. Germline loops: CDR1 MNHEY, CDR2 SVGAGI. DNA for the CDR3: TGTGCCAGCAGTTATCGGGCAGCCGCAGATACGCAGTATTTT. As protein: CASSYRAAADTQYF.

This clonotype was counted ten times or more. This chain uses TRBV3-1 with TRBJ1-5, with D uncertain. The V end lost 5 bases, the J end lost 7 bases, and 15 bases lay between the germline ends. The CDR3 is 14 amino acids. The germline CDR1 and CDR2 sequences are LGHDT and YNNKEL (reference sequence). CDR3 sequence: CASSTGRFGQPQHF. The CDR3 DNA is TGTGCCAGCAGCACCGGGAGGTTTGGGCAGCCCCAGCATTTT. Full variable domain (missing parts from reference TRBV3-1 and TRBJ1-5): DTAVSQTPKYLVTQMGNDKSIKCEQNLGHDTMYWYKQDSKKFLKIMFSYNNKELIINETVPNRFSPKSPDKAHLNLHINSLELGDSAVYFCASSTGRFGQPQHFGDGTRLSIL.

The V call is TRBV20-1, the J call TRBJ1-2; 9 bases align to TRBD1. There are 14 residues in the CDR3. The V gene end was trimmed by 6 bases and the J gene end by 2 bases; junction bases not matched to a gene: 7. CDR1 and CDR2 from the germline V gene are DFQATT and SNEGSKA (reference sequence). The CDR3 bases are TGCAGTGCCCAAAGGACAGGGGCGAACTATGGCTACACCTTC. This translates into CSAQRTGANYGYTF.

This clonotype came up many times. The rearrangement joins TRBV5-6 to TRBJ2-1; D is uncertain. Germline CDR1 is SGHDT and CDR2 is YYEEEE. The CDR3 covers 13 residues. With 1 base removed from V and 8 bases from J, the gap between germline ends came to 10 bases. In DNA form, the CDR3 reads TGTGCCAGCAGCTTGCCCATACAAGATGAGCAGTTCTTC. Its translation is CASSLPIQDEQFF.

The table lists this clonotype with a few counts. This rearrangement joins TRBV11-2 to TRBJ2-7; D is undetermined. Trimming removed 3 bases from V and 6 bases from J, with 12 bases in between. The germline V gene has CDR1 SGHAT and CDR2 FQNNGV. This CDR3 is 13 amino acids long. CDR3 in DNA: TGTGCCAGCAGCTTGAGTCCCCAGACCGAGCAGTACTTC. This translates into CASSLSPQTEQYF.